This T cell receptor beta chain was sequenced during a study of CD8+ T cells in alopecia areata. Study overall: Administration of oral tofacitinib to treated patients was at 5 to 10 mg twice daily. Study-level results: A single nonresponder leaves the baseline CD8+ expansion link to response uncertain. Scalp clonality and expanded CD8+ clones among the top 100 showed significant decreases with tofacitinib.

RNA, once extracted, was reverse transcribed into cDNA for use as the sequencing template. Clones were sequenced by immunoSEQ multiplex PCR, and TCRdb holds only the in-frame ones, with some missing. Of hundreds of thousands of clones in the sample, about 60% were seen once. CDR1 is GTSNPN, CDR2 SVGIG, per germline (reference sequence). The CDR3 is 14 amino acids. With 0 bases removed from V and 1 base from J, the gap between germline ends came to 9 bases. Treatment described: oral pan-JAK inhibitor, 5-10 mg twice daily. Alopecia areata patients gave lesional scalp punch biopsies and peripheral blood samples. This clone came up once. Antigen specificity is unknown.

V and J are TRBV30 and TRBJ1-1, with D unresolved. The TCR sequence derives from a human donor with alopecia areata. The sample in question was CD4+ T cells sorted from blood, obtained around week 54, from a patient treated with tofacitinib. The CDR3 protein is CAWSVVPRNTEAFF. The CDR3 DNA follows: TGTGCCTGGAGTGTCGTTCCGAGGAACACTGAAGCTTTCTTT.